This TCR beta chain was sequenced for a study of tumor-infiltrating lymphocytes in primary liver carcinoma. Germline values: CDR1 SGHAT, CDR2 FQNNGV. The CDR3 contains 16 residues. Trimming stripped 1 base from V and 10 bases from J, with 22 bases between. Starting material of approximately 500 ng total RNA yielded TCR beta cDNA via a constant-region primer. Libraries covering TCR beta were generated through three nested multiplex PCR rounds (using a slightly modified ARM-PCR). For approximately 11 cycles apiece, the opening two PCR rounds ran with TRBV1-TRBV30 forward primers and a C-beta reverse primer. TCRdb re-analysed the multiplex PCR reads in MiXCR, keeping a single row per CDR3 protein. The table records roughly 50,000 distinct CDR3 sequences, about 73% of them present only once. Total RNA and DNA came together from approximately 20-30 mg of bulk tissue without cell sorting.

Sequenced input: liver tumor tissue from sampling region 2. Subset indicated: tumor region T2, inferior pole. The source is a man aged 40-55 years with primary liver carcinoma and hepatitis B virus infection. This chain uses TRBV11-2 with TRBJ1-2; D is unresolved. DNA for the CDR3: TGTGCCAGCAGCTTAGGTGGTGCAGGTACCTTCTATCTCTACACCTTC. It is translated as CASSLGGAGTFYLYTF.